The 19 T cell receptor beta chains below all came from one sample that was sequenced in a study of precursors of human CD4 cytotoxic T cells. The bulk UMI libraries came from four sorted CD4+ memory subsets, including IL-7R-high and IL-7R-negative TEMRA. TCRdb analysed the reads with MiXCR anew, one entry per CDR3 protein. The table has about 120 distinct CDR3 sequences, approximately 51% seen once. Sequenced sample: memory CD4+ T cells from blood (PBMCs). Source of these receptors: a human donor in good health.

To note about this clonotype: One junction end does not reproduce the germline sequence, and a read error may be involved. The chain couples TRBV7-9 to TRBJ2-1; 10 nucleotides align to TRBD2. Per the germline V gene, CDR1 is SEHNR and CDR2 is FQNEAQ (reference sequence). The CDR3 loop spans 16 amino acids. Here the CDR3 reads CASRYNSGGSYNKQFF. CDR3 in DNA: TGTGCCAGCAGGTACAATAGCGGGGGGAGCTACAATAAGCAGTTCTTC.

This clonotype is categorized as large. The chain combines TRBV20-1 with TRBJ2-3; D is ambiguous. Germline assignment: CDR1 DFQATT and CDR2 SNEGSKA (reference sequence). Trimming took 4 bases from V and 1 from J, leaving 6 bases between them. The CDR3 sequence is 12 residues long. The CDR3 DNA reads as TGCAGTGCTACTTACGGCACAGATACGCAGTATTTT. It encodes CSATYGTDTQYF.

The chain carries TRBV5-1 and TRBJ2-3; D is undetermined. This CDR3 is 14 amino acids long. Trimming took off 0 bases at V and 1 base at J, with 6 bases between the two ends. The germline gives CDR1 SGHRS, CDR2 YFSETQ. The CDR3 is CASSLARGTDTQYF. The CDR3 bases are TGCGCCAGCAGCTTGGCAAGGGGCACAGATACGCAGTATTTT.

This clonotype was recorded only once. The gene calls are TRBV27 and TRBJ2-7, with a weak D call TRBD1 (6 bases). CDR1 is MNHEY and CDR2 is SMNVEV in the germline V gene (reference sequence). The CDR3 covers 13 residues. Trimming left V 6 bases short and J 2 bases short, with 11 bases between. CDR3: CASRPDSTYEQYF. DNA for the CDR3: TGTGCCAGCAGACCGGACAGTACCTACGAGCAGTACTTC.

This clonotype counts as hyperexpanded (1% or more). The V call is TRBV6-5, the J call TRBJ2-7, with unresolved D. The CDR3 runs to 13 residues. V lost 2 bases to trimming and J lost 4 bases, with 9 bases between them. Germline V gene data show CDR1 as MNHEY and CDR2 as SVGAGI. This chain's CDR3 is CASSYGDKYEQYF. The CDR3 DNA reads as TGTGCCAGCAGTTACGGAGACAAATACGAGCAGTACTTC.

This clonotype is classed as large. This chain connects TRBV20-1 to TRBJ1-5; tentative D call: TRBD1 (6 bases). Trimming cost V 6 bases and J 3 bases, with 15 bases left between them. The length of the CDR3 is 14 residues. Germline values: CDR1 DFQATT, CDR2 SNEGSKA (reference sequence). Written as DNA, the CDR3 is TGCAGTGCGGTCCAGGGGCCGGCCAATCAGCCCCAGCATTTT. This codes for CSAVQGPANQPQHF.

By proportion, this clonotype is large (0.1 to 1%). J is TRBJ2-7 and V is TRBV28; either TRBD1 or TRBD2 may fit D (5 bases each). Per germline, CDR1 MDHEN and CDR2 SYDVKM. This CDR3 has 16 amino acids. Between the trimmed V and J ends, which lost 1 base and 2 bases, there was a span of 15 bases. The CDR3 loop reads CASSLYRGGQTYEQYF. The CDR3 DNA follows: TGTGCCAGCAGTTTATATCGTGGGGGTCAGACCTACGAGCAGTACTTC.

The V gene is TRBV2, the J gene TRBJ1-2; no reliable D call. V dropped 1 base and J dropped 1 base, with 4 bases sitting between them. This CDR3 spans 13 amino acids. The germline CDR1 and CDR2 sequences are SNHLY and FYNNEI. Here the CDR3 DNA reads TGTGCCAGCAGTGAAGAGTTTAACTATGGCTACACCTTC. Residues: CASSEEFNYGYTF.

By proportion, this clonotype is hyperexpanded. The chain couples TRBV7-9 to TRBJ2-7, with 8 positions matching TRBD1. Looked up from germline, CDR1 is SEHNR and CDR2 is FQNEAQ (reference sequence). Trimming cost V 5 bases and J 5 bases; bases outside gene matches: 8. This CDR3 is built from 14 residues. CDR3 region: CASSARQGKDEQYF. CDR3 nucleotide sequence: TGTGCCAGCAGCGCCCGACAGGGGAAGGACGAGCAGTACTTC.

This sequence joins TRBV5-6 and TRBJ2-1, with 7 bases that match TRBD2. This CDR3 has 17 amino acids. Trimming cost V 4 bases and J 1 base; bases outside gene matches: 11. CDR1 SGHDT and CDR2 YYEEEE come from the germline V gene. CDR3 in amino acids: CASSPLGLEASYNEQFF. The CDR3 DNA sequence: TGTGCCAGCAGCCCGCTTGGACTAGAGGCGTCCTACAATGAGCAGTTCTTC.

This clonotype is large. The V call is TRBV27, the J call TRBJ1-1; the D is unclear. CDR3 length: 18 residues. Per germline, CDR1 MNHEY and CDR2 SMNVEV (reference sequence). V dropped 0 bases and J dropped 5 bases, with 22 bases sitting between them. DNA for the CDR3: TGTGCCAGCAGTTTATCTGAGGCCGAACTGCGGGTCGGGACTGAAGCTTTCTTT. Its translation is CASSLSEAELRVGTEAFF.

This rearrangement joins TRBV6-6 to TRBJ2-7, with D maybe TRBD1 (6 bases). V dropped 6 bases and J dropped 2 bases, with 14 bases sitting between them. CDR1 MNHNY and CDR2 SVGAGI come from the germline V gene (reference sequence). The CDR3 spans 14 residues. The CDR3: CASRLAEGAYEQYF. In DNA, the CDR3 is TGTGCCAGCAGGCTCGCCGAGGGGGCCTACGAGCAGTACTTC.

The CDR3 sequence is CASSPRTGGLYSPLHF. The CDR3 coding sequence is TGTGCCAGCAGTCCGAGGACAGGGGGCTTATATTCACCCCTCCACTTT. The V and J genes are TRBV6-5 and TRBJ1-6; 11 bases agree with TRBD1. The CDR3 extends over 16 amino acids. J gave up 8 bases and V 5 bases, and 8 bases lay outside the gene matches. Germline CDR1 reads MNHEY; CDR2 reads SVGAGI.

V usage is TRBV12-3 or TRBV12-4 and J usage is TRBJ1-2; 8 bases agree with TRBD1. This CDR3 is 13 amino acids long. The V segment lost 6 bases and the J segment 5 bases; nucleotides outside the gene matches: 5. Here the CDR3 reads CASRVTGEYGYTF. CDR3 coding DNA: TGTGCCAGCAGGGTGACAGGGGAGTATGGCTACACCTTC.

Here the CDR3 DNA reads TGTGCCAGCTCACCATCTAGCGGGAGGCCGAGATCCGGGGAGCTGTTTTTT. This codes for CASSPSSGRPRSGELFF. The chain couples TRBV18 to TRBJ2-2; 11 nucleotides agree with TRBD2. Germline V gene lookup returns CDR1 KGHSH and CDR2 LQKENI. The trim removed 2 bases at V and 6 bases at J, leaving 8 bases unmatched. The CDR3 totals 17 residues.

This clonotype came up a few times. The rearrangement links TRBV7-2 to TRBJ2-7, with 15 bases matching TRBD2. Germline loops: CDR1 SGHTA, CDR2 FQGNSA. The junction had 2 bases not matched to a gene; V was cut back by 3 bases and J by 5 bases. This CDR3 spans 15 amino acids. CDR3 in amino acids: CASSFRTSGRDEQYF. CDR3 DNA: TGTGCCAGCAGCTTCCGGACTAGCGGGAGGGACGAGCAGTACTTC.

This chain joins TRBV28 and TRBJ1-5; D is undetermined. Trimming took 7 bases from V and 7 from J, leaving 11 bases between them. The length of the CDR3 is 12 residues. The V gene's germline CDR1 is MDHEN and CDR2 SYDVKM. CDR3 DNA sequence: TGTGCCAGCACCTCGGGGTGGCAGCCCCAGCATTTT. Its protein is CASTSGWQPQHF. The variable domain in full, with the rest retrieved from reference TRBV28 and TRBJ1-5, is DVKVTQSSRYLVKRTGEKVFLECVQDMDHENMFWYRQDPGLGLRLIYFSYDVKMKEKGDIPEGYSVSREKKERFSLILESASTNQTSMYLCASTSGWQPQHFGDGTRLSIL.

By sample share, this clonotype is large. This chain joins TRBV5-1 and TRBJ2-5; D is unclear. The CDR3 is 13 amino acids. Deletions cut 0 bases from V and 2 bases from J, with 5 bases between. Germline CDR1 is SGHRS and CDR2 is YFSETQ. The CDR3 nucleotides are TGCGCCAGCAGCTTGGGGCTTCAAGAGACCCAGTACTTC. As protein: CASSLGLQETQYF.

By proportion, this clonotype is large. This sequence joins TRBV20-1 and TRBJ2-1, with D tentatively TRBD2 (6 bases). Deletions cut 6 bases from V and 3 bases from J, with 15 bases between. This CDR3 contains 14 residues. Germline V gene lookup returns CDR1 DFQATT and CDR2 SNEGSKA (reference sequence). The CDR3 DNA reads TGCAGTGCCCGCGGCGGCGGGAACTACAATGAGCAGTTCTTC. Translating gives CSARGGGNYNEQFF.